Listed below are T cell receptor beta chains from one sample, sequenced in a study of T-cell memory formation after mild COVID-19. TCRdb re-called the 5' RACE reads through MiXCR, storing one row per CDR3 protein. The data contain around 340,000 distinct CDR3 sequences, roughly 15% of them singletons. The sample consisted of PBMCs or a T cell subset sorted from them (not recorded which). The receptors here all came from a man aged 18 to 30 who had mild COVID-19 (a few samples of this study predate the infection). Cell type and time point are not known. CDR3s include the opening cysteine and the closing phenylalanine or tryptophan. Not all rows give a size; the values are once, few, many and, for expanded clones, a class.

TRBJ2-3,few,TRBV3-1,CASSLAGDADTQYF
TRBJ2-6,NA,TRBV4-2,CASSQDRGAGANVLTF
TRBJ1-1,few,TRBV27,CASSWGTGDTEAFF
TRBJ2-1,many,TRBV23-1,CASSHHYNEQFF
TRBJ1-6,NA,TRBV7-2,CASTRGGGSSYNSPLHF
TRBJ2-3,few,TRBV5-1,CASSFRSSSTDTQYF
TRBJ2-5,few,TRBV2,CASSEALGVETQYF
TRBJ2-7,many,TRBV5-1,CASSGAETGYSYEQYF
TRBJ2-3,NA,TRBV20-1,CSASSGVSTDTQYF
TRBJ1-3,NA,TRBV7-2,CASSPPYFDSGNTIYF
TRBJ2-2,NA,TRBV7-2,CASSLGQGGAGELFF
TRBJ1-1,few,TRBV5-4,CASSLSWTQRGNTEAFF
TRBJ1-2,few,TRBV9,CASSARNTNYGYTF
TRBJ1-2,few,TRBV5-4,CASSLDGVHGYTF
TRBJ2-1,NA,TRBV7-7,CASSLALGGSSYNEQFF
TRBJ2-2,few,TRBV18,CASSPSRSTGELFF
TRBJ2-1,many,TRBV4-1,CASSRGGLSYNEQFF
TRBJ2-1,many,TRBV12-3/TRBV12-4,CASSLGPRGGPNEQFF
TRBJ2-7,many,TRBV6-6,CASSRSEGSYEQYF
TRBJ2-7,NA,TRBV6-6,CASSYWDRGNEQYF
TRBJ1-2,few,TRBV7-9,CASSSQLQGDYGYTF
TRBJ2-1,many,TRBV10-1,CASSESGGNEQFF
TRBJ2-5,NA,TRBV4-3,CASSQTSGYQETQYF
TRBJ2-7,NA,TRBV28,CASGAQGPYEQYF
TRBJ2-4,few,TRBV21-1,CASPSSTEIAKNIQYF
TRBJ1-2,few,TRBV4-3,CASSQDAPTRSGYTF
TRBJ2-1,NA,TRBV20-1,CSAPGSAYNEQFF
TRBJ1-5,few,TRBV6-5,CASSSHRNQPQHF
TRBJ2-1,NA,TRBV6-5,CASRQGRYSYNEQFF
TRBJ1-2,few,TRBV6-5,CASSYGLGYTF
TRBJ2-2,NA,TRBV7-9,CASSFIGRTGELFF
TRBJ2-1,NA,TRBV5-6,CSSSGLAGVYEQFF
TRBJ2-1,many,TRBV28,CASSFIGNRGNEQFF
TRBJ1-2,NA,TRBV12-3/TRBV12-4,CASSPAGANYGYTF
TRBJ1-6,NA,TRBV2,CASRDTGDGSPLHF
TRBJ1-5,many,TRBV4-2,CASSRASNQPQHF
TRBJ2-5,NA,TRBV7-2,CASSLGPEETQYF
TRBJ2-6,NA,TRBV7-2,CASSSERSGANVLTF
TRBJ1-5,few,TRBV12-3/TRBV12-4,CASSLDRGGSQPQHF
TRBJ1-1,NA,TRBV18,CASSQEQGFRTEAFF
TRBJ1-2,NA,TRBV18,CASSPTGQGLNGYTF
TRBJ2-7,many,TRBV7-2,CASSLVSGAIYEQYF
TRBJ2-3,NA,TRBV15,CATSTSARDTQYF
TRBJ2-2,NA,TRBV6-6,CAGQGSNTGELFF
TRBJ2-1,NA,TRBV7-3,CASSFGHPGSEQFF
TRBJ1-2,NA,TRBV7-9,CASSEGGTGVDGYTF
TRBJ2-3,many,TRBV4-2,CASSQEGLAGTDTQYF
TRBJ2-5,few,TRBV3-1,CASSQRTGGETQYF
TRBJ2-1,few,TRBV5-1,CASSSDSGGGYNEQFF
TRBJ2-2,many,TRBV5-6,CASSFYREVAGELFF
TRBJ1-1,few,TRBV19,CASSIEDRGTEAFF
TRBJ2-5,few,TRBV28,CASTPGRLGVSETQYF
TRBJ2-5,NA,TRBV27,CASGARGQETQYF